Below are 16 T cell receptor beta chains sequenced from a single sample in a study of blood T cell repertoires in COVID-19 (dated by TCRdb to 2019 to 2021). Library creation used the immunoSEQ multiplex PCR assay. The table was pulled from immuneACCESS by TCRdb, which kept in-frame rearrangements only. Such tables lose some clones; where checked, under half of the loss comes from unresolved V genes, and the rest has no known cause. Within this sample are around 200,000 clones, with roughly 87% of them counted one time only. The ten largest clones take up about 1.9% of the sample. The sequenced sample was peripheral blood. These receptors were obtained from a man between 35 and 55 years old with active or convalescent COVID-19.

The V and J genes are TRBV30 and TRBJ2-1; TRBD1 matches at 9 bases. Germline loops: CDR1 GTSNPN, CDR2 SVGIG (reference sequence). The CDR3 has 15 residues. After removal of 3 bases from V and 8 bases from J, the junction contained 11 bases not matched to a gene. The chain's CDR3 is CAWSPPGTGRDEQFF. The DNA for the CDR3 is TGTGCCTGGAGCCCCCCCGGGACAGGGAGAGATGAGCAGTTCTTC.

The chain joins TRBV28 to TRBJ1-5; 9 bases line up with TRBD1. CDR1 MDHEN and CDR2 SYDVKM come from the germline V gene. This CDR3 has 14 amino acids. The junction had 8 bases not matched to a gene; V was cut back by 6 bases and J by 8 bases. The CDR3 coding sequence is TGTGCCAGCAGCTCCGGGACAGGGATCGAGCCCCAGCATTTT. Protein: CASSSGTGIEPQHF. Complete variable domain (other parts from reference TRBV28 and TRBJ1-5): DVKVTQSSRYLVKRTGEKVFLECVQDMDHENMFWYRQDPGLGLRLIYFSYDVKMKEKGDIPEGYSVSREKKERFSLILESASTNQTSMYLCASSSGTGIEPQHFGDGTRLSIL.

This chain connects TRBV27 to TRBJ2-7; 12 positions agree with TRBD2. V lost 5 bases to trimming and J lost 4 bases; unmatched junction nucleotides: 6. The CDR3 consists of 15 residues. The V gene's germline CDR1 is MNHEY and CDR2 SMNVEV (reference sequence). CDR3 amino acids: CASSAGTSGSYEQYF. The CDR3 bases are TGTGCCAGCAGTGCCGGGACTAGCGGGTCTTACGAGCAGTACTTC.

The CDR3 DNA is TGTGCCAGCAGTGTCAGAGAGACCCAGTACTTC. Its protein product is CASSVRETQYF. The chain combines TRBV28 with TRBJ2-5; no clear D gene. Germline V gene sequence: CDR1 MDHEN, CDR2 SYDVKM. The CDR3 has 11 amino acids. Trimming removed 5 bases from V and 4 bases from J, with 5 bases in between.

The CDR3: CASLGAEGRTIYEQYF. The CDR3 DNA follows: TGTGCCAGCCTGGGGGCTGAGGGTCGCACTATCTACGAGCAGTACTTC. The rearrangement uses TRBV2 and TRBJ2-7; D possibly corresponds to TRBD1 (6 bases). Germline-derived CDR1 and CDR2 are SNHLY and FYNNEI. CDR3 length: 16 amino acids. The V and J ends lost 8 bases and 3 bases respectively, with 23 bases between them.

This chain joins TRBV19 and TRBJ1-1, with D perhaps matching TRBD1 (6 bases). Germline-derived CDR1 and CDR2 are LNHDA and SQIVND (reference sequence). V was cut by 4 bases and J by 0 bases, with 9 bases left in between. This CDR3 region has 14 residues. The chain's CDR3 is CASSRAGVNTEAFF. CDR3 bases: TGTGCCAGTAGTAGGGCAGGGGTGAACACTGAAGCTTTCTTT.

The chain couples TRBV6-5 to TRBJ2-7; perhaps TRBD1 as D (6 bases). Germline lookup yields CDR1 MNHEY and CDR2 SVGAGI. This CDR3 has 15 amino acids. Trimming shortened V by 2 bases and J by 3 bases, and 14 bases separated the two germline ends. The DNA of the CDR3 is TGTGCCAGCAGTTACACAACCGGGACAAACTACGAGCAGTACTTC. This sequence encodes CASSYTTGTNYEQYF.

The chain carries TRBV4-1 and TRBJ2-3, with a possible D match to TRBD2 (7 bases). Germline CDR1 MGHRA, CDR2 YSYEKL. The CDR3 runs to 15 residues. Trimming removed 0 bases from V and 6 bases from J, with 13 bases in between. CDR3 in DNA: TGCGCCAGCAGCCAAGAAGGGGGGGGGCTGGATACGCAGTATTTT. Amino acid sequence: CASSQEGGGLDTQYF.

The rearrangement joins TRBV11-2 to TRBJ1-4, with 7 bases matching TRBD1. V lost 3 bases to trimming and J lost 10 bases; unmatched junction nucleotides: 8. From germline, CDR1 is SGHAT and CDR2 FQNNGV. This CDR3 region has 14 residues. CDR3 in amino acids: CASSFDGQGGKLFF. The CDR3 coding sequence is TGTGCCAGCAGCTTTGACGGCCAGGGGGGAAAACTGTTTTTT.

The rearrangement joins TRBV19 to TRBJ2-3; D might be TRBD2 (6 bases). V was pared by 1 base and J by 5 bases, with 13 bases between. This CDR3 has 15 residues. Germline V gene data show CDR1 as LNHDA and CDR2 as SQIVND (reference sequence). The CDR3 DNA sequence: TGTGCCAGTAGTATAGTCCCCGGGAGTCAAGATACGCAGTATTTT. It is translated as CASSIVPGSQDTQYF.

In this sample, this clone turned up many times. The rearrangement uses TRBV5-5 and TRBJ1-3; D gene uncertain. The CDR3 has 16 amino acids. V lost 1 base to trimming and J lost 4 bases, with 15 bases between them. In germline, CDR1 is SGHKS, CDR2 YYEKEE (reference sequence). This chain's CDR3 is CASSLMRGQTGNTIYF. CDR3 nucleotide sequence: TGTGCCAGCAGCTTGATGCGAGGGCAGACGGGAAACACCATATATTTT.

The chain uses TRBV4-1 and TRBJ1-2; tentative D call: TRBD1 (6 bases). The CDR3 has 14 amino acids. Germline assignment: CDR1 MGHRA and CDR2 YSYEKL. V was pared by 0 bases and J by 13 bases, with 18 bases between. The CDR3: CASSQDRGVPRGTF. CDR3 in DNA: TGCGCCAGCAGCCAAGATCGGGGGGTCCCCAGGGGCACCTTC.

This rearrangement joins TRBV5-4 to TRBJ2-3; 9 bases line up with TRBD2. The ends lost 4 bases at V and 0 bases at J; junction bases unmatched: 6. This CDR3 has 16 residues. The V gene's germline CDR1 is SGHNT and CDR2 YYREEE (reference sequence). CDR3 nucleotide sequence: TGTGCCAGCAGCCAGCCTAGCGGGGAAAGCACAGATACGCAGTATTTT. It is translated as CASSQPSGESTDTQYF.

The J gene is TRBJ2-1, the V gene TRBV11-2; the D gene is possibly TRBD2 (5 bases). Germline V lookup: CDR1 SGHAT, CDR2 FQNNGV. This CDR3 is built from 15 residues. The germline V and J ends were trimmed by 2 bases and 5 bases, with 13 bases remaining between them. The chain's CDR3 is CASSLPIGLDNEQFF. CDR3 coding DNA: TGTGCCAGCAGCTTACCCATCGGACTCGACAATGAGCAGTTCTTC. Based on the CDR3 plus reference TRBV11-2 and TRBJ2-1, the full variable domain is EAGVAQSPRYKIIEKRQSVAFWCNPISGHATLYWYQQILGQGPKLLIQFQNNGVVDDSQLPKDRFSAERLKGVDSTLKIQPAKLEDSAVYLCASSLPIGLDNEQFFGPGTRLTVL.

The chain joins TRBV7-9 to TRBJ2-7; D might be TRBD1 (8 bases). Trimming stripped 6 bases from V and 6 bases from J, with 12 bases between. This CDR3 is built from 12 residues. Germline values: CDR1 SEHNR, CDR2 FQNEAQ (reference sequence). CDR3: CASRDREGEQYF. DNA of the CDR3: TGTGCCAGCAGGGACAGGGAGGGCGAGCAGTACTTC.

This chain connects TRBV2 to TRBJ1-2, with 8 bases lining up with TRBD1. V was pared by 10 bases and J by 4 bases, with 11 bases of the junction left unmatched. Germline V gene lookup returns CDR1 SNHLY and CDR2 FYNNEI. The CDR3 spans 14 residues. CDR3 amino acids: CATALQGASYGYTF. CDR3 coding DNA: TGTGCCACCGCCCTGCAGGGGGCGAGCTATGGCTACACCTTC.